This T cell receptor (beta chain) was found in a study of CD8 T cells in Susac syndrome (dated by TCRdb to between 2018 and 2021). Regarding the research as a whole: Among the sequenced Susac syndrome patients, over five had clinically active disease and eight or nine were in clinical remission. At blood withdrawal, Susac syndrome patients were either therapy-naive, taking corticosteroids (in some cases with IVIg as well), or taking IVIg alone. The study used repertoire sequencing to test whether antigen drove CD8+ T cell activation and differentiation in Susac syndrome. Overall study outcomes, separate from this receptor: The number of individuals in the TCR sequencing and HLA analysis was acknowledged as relatively small. In the CD4+ T cell repertoire of Susac syndrome patients, clonal expansion was not detected.

Peripheral blood CD8+ and CD4+ T cells from healthy donors, Susac syndrome patients and multiple sclerosis patients were profiled using high-throughput TCR beta sequencing. The Susac syndrome patients fulfilled recently defined diagnostic criteria for definite or probable disease. Bulk CD8+ and CD4+ T cells were purified by magnetic negative isolation, while CD8+ TEMRA cells were enriched using FACS. Blood was collected in EDTA tubes and processed within 24 hours, with PBMCs isolated through density gradient centrifugation. PBMCs intended for TCR sequencing were cryopreserved in liquid nitrogen and thawed later in a water bath at 37 degrees C. Purity of sorted or isolated CD4+, CD8+ and CD8+ TEMRA cells was at least 90%. RNA was extracted using the RNeasy kit, and roughly 0.5 to 1 ug of the RNA was reverse transcribed with random hexamers. The immunoSEQ multiplex PCR assay, covering 54 Vbeta and 13 Jbeta segments, was used to amplify TCR beta CDR3 regions. Bias from PCR amplification was corrected by using a synthetic template baseline for primer optimization and for computational correction. As for how the authors treated the data: Reads were annotated to V, D and J genes per IMGT and analyzed with immunoSEQ Analyzer, keeping only productive sequences. Clonality was calculated as one minus the Shannon entropy normalized by log2 of the number of productive unique sequences. For each patient and control, public and private clones were evaluated within the 100 most prevalent clones. Clones were defined as Susac-specific if absent from the healthy and MS cohorts, from approximately 1,100 published viral clones and from other ImmuneACCESS disease sequences. In TCRdb, the public reads were trimmed at Q25 with fastp and aligned with MiXCR, with productive beta chains retained. Records with the same CDR3 protein are collapsed into one entry carrying the most frequent genes and DNA. TCRdb's processing, not the authors', yielded these V and J calls. The sample table contains some 240,000 distinct CDR3 sequences; only one count was recorded for 96% of them. In total, the top ten clones hold roughly 0.1% of the sample.

This clonotype was found once. The clone's antigen remains unknown. The sample holds no much larger clone one base away, and base qualities are not on file. One read alone is a weak basis. The CDR3 measures 12 amino acids from cysteine to phenylalanine. Left in the record is the CDR3 DNA by itself, 36 bases read in frame from the first base. The germline ends are 7 bases apart after V is trimmed by 2 bases and J by 3 bases. Reading the germline V gene gives CDR1 SQVTM and CDR2 ANQGSEA. The sample taken for sequencing was CD4+ T cells from PBMCs. The sequence was obtained from a human donor with Susac syndrome. The sequence joins TRBV29-1 to TRBJ2-5; the D region is possibly TRBD1 or TRBD2, each matching across 5 bases. The bases read TGCAGCGTTGAACGAGGGGAAGAGACCCAGTACTTC. Protein translation: CSVERGEETQYF. The reference TRBV29-1 and TRBJ2-5 proteins fill in what lies around the CDR3, so the full variable domain reads SAVISQKPSRDICQRGTSLTIQCQVDSQVTMMFWYRQQPGQSLTLIATANQGSEATYESGFVIDKFPISRPNLTFSTLTVSNMSPEDSSIYLCSVERGEETQYFGPGTRLLVL.